This T cell receptor beta chain came from a study of shared clonotypes between healthy human individuals. Looking at the study overall: Donor composition was two women and three men, aged 18 to 49.

For this clone: Its antigen remains unidentified.

None of the donors, who were healthy HIV-negative adults, had recently had acute infections or vaccinations. Per the germline V gene, CDR1 is MNHEY and CDR2 is SMNVEV (reference sequence). This CDR3 has 12 residues. Trimming stripped 1 base from V and 6 bases from J, with 4 bases between. Whole-study results and caveats: Since donors were few, the genetic and exposure-history diversity represented was limited.

This table comes from immunoSEQ multiplex PCR, and its TCRdb copy is limited to in-frame clones, with some not included. The table shows approximately 530,000 clones, with approximately 95% occurring only once. This rearrangement joins TRBV27 to TRBJ1-5; D call uncertain. Sequenced sample: naive CD4+ T cells sorted from blood. The sample's subset: CD45RA+ positively selected. This sequence was found in a woman aged 25 to 45 in good health. CDR3 DNA sequence: TGTGCCAGCAGTTTATTGGGTCAGCCCCAGCATTTT. Its protein is CASSLLGQPQHF.